This entry lists 32 T cell receptor beta chains sequenced from one sample in a study of blood T cell repertoires in COVID-19. Assay: immunoSEQ multiplex PCR; the TCRdb copy retains only in-frame clones and omits some. The top ten clones hold around 10% of a sample with over 25,000 clones, 80% to 90% of them seen once. Material: peripheral blood. Receptors originate from a man aged 60 to 75 with acute or convalescent COVID-19.

A few counts support this clone. The CDR3 is CASSTRQGSKETQYF. For the CDR3, the DNA is TGCGCCAGCAGCACCCGACAGGGATCTAAGGAGACCCAGTACTTC. The chain links TRBV5-1 to TRBJ2-5; TRBD1 aligns across 7 bases. Unmatched junction bases numbered 11, after V lost 4 bases and J lost 5 bases. The CDR3 loop spans 15 amino acids. The V gene's germline CDR1 is SGHRS and CDR2 YFSETQ.

The V gene is TRBV4-1, the J gene TRBJ2-5; 11 bases line up with TRBD2. The V gene end was trimmed by 1 base and the J gene end by 5 bases; junction bases not matched to a gene: 6. CDR3 length: 16 residues. Per germline, CDR1 MGHRA and CDR2 YSYEKL. CDR3 residues: CASSQVLAGGRETQYF. Here the CDR3 DNA reads TGCGCCAGCAGCCAAGTTTTAGCGGGGGGGCGGGAGACCCAGTACTTC.

The V and J genes are TRBV29-1 and TRBJ2-7, with D maybe TRBD1 (6 bases). This CDR3 is built from 12 residues. Germline-derived CDR1 and CDR2 are SQVTM and ANQGSEA. The ends were cut back, 4 bases at V and 7 bases at J, with 14 bases in the middle. CDR3 residues: CSVVGRGNEQYF. CDR3 nucleotides: TGCAGCGTTGTGGGCAGGGGCAATGAGCAGTACTTC.

CDR3: CARSGQSNEQFF. The CDR3 DNA reads as TGTGCCAGATCCGGACAATCCAATGAGCAGTTCTTC. The J gene is TRBJ2-1, the V gene TRBV3-1 (or the pseudogene TRBV3-2); weak D call: TRBD1 (5 bases). V lost 9 bases to trimming and J lost 6 bases, with 12 bases between them. Germline CDR1 reads LGHDT; CDR2 reads YNNKEL (reference sequence). This CDR3 spans 12 amino acids.

This clone showed up just a few times. The chain uses TRBV18 and TRBJ1-4, with D tentatively TRBD1 (6 bases). The CDR3 loop spans 15 amino acids. The V end lost 2 bases, the J end lost 10 bases, and 17 bases lay between the germline ends. Germline lookup yields CDR1 KGHSH and CDR2 LQKENI. The CDR3 DNA reads TGTGCCAGCTCACCAGCGGACAGTCCGGATGGAAAACTGTTTTTT. Translated, it gives CASSPADSPDGKLFF. Full variable domain (rest looked up from reference TRBV18 and TRBJ1-4): NAGVMQNPRHLVRRRGQEARLRCSPMKGHSHVYWYRQLPEEGLKFMVYLQKENIIDESGMPKERFSAEFPKEGPSILRIQQVVRGDSAAYFCASSPADSPDGKLFFGSGTQLSVL.

Judged by abundance, this clone is medium-sized. The identical CDR3 is also encoded by other nucleotide sequences in the sample. The chain is built from TRBV27 and TRBJ2-7, with D unclear. This CDR3 has 12 residues. CDR1 is MNHEY and CDR2 is SMNVEV in the germline V gene (reference sequence). The V gene lost 4 bases and the J gene lost 1 base, with 5 bases spanning the gap. The CDR3: CASSSTSYEQYF. The CDR3 nucleotides read TGTGCCAGCAGTTCTACTTCCTACGAGCAGTACTTC.

CDR3 residues: CASSDHRGQHYGYTF. Written as DNA, the CDR3 is TGTGCCAGTAGCGACCACCGGGGACAGCACTATGGCTACACCTTC. The chain uses TRBV19 and TRBJ1-2; 7 bases are a match to TRBD1. Trimming cost V 6 bases and J 3 bases; bases outside gene matches: 10. Germline V CDR1 and CDR2: LNHDA, SQIVND (reference sequence). The CDR3 loop spans 15 amino acids. The full variable domain, rest sourced from reference TRBV19 and TRBJ1-2, is DGGITQSPKYLFRKEGQNVTLSCEQNLNHDAMYWYRQDPGQGLRLIYYSQIVNDFQKGDIAEGYSVSREKKESFPLTVTSAQKNPTAFYLCASSDHRGQHYGYTFGSGTRLTVV.

The chain links TRBV5-1 to TRBJ2-7; D may be TRBD1 (5 bases). V was clipped by 0 bases and J by 0 bases, with 10 bases between them. The CDR3 is made up of 15 amino acids. Germline V gives CDR1 SGHRS, CDR2 YFSETQ. CDR3 region: CASSLGGASSYEQYF. CDR3 in DNA: TGCGCCAGCAGCTTGGGTGGGGCTAGCTCCTACGAGCAGTACTTC.

The V and J genes are TRBV3-1 (or the pseudogene TRBV3-2) and TRBJ1-2; 8 bases fit TRBD1. V gave up 4 bases and J gave up 14 bases; unmatched junction bases: 9. The germline V gene encodes CDR1 LGHDT and CDR2 YNNKEL (reference sequence). The CDR3 has 12 amino acids. This chain's CDR3 is CASSPHRGSETF. Here the CDR3 DNA reads TGTGCCAGCAGCCCCCACAGGGGGTCAGAAACCTTC.

V is TRBV4-1 and J is TRBJ2-7, with D perhaps TRBD1 (6 bases). Looked up from germline, CDR1 is MGHRA and CDR2 is YSYEKL. V lost 1 base and J lost 0, with 10 bases in between. The CDR3 is 15 amino acids. The CDR3 DNA sequence: TGCGCCAGCAGCCAAGGGACAGCGAGCTCCTACGAGCAGTACTTC. This gives the protein CASSQGTASSYEQYF.

The V gene is TRBV12-3 or TRBV12-4, the J gene TRBJ2-5; no definite D call. The CDR3 contains 13 residues. The ends were cut back, 1 base at V and 2 bases at J, with 5 bases in the middle. This CDR3 is CASSLDSQETQYF. CDR3 nucleotides: TGTGCCAGCAGTTTAGACTCGCAAGAGACCCAGTACTTC.

The chain links TRBV6-1 to TRBJ2-2; a possible D gene is TRBD2 (6 bases). In germline, CDR1 is MNHNS, CDR2 SASEGT. Trimming took off 4 bases at V and 3 bases at J, with 15 bases between the two ends. This CDR3 has 16 residues. The CDR3: CASSALMGRYTGELFF. The CDR3 region has the DNA TGTGCCAGCAGTGCCCTAATGGGGAGGTACACCGGGGAGCTGTTTTTT.

Here the CDR3 reads CASSELLYSGNTIYF. The CDR3 region has the DNA TGTGCCAGCAGCGAACTCTTATACTCTGGAAACACCATATATTTT. This chain links TRBV3-1 (or the pseudogene TRBV3-2) with TRBJ1-3; D gene ambiguous. The CDR3 covers 15 residues. Per germline, CDR1 LGHDT and CDR2 YNNKEL (reference sequence). V was cut by 5 bases and J by 0 bases, with 11 bases left in between.

The CDR3 region is CASSMGGDWVTEAFF. CDR3 in DNA: TGTGCCAGTAGTATGGGAGGGGACTGGGTCACTGAAGCTTTCTTT. The chain recombines TRBV19 with TRBJ1-1; the D gene is possibly TRBD1 (5 bases). The CDR3 spans 15 residues. Germline V gene sequence: CDR1 LNHDA, CDR2 SQIVND (reference sequence). The V gene lost 3 bases and the J gene lost 4 bases, with 15 bases spanning the gap.

This chain links TRBV7-9 with TRBJ1-2, with D hard to call. V gave up 3 bases and J gave up 8 bases, with 13 bases separating them. The CDR3 is 13 residues long. Germline CDR1 reads SEHNR; CDR2 reads FQNEAQ (reference sequence). CDR3 nucleotides: TGTGCCAGCAGCTTGGACCTGTCGGGAGGCTACACCTTC. Its protein product is CASSLDLSGGYTF. Full variable domain (missing parts from reference TRBV7-9 and TRBJ1-2): DTGVSQNPRHKITKRGQNVTFRCDPISEHNRLYWYRQTLGQGPEFLTYFQNEAQLEKSRLLSDRFSAERPKGSFSTLEIQRTEQGDSAMYLCASSLDLSGGYTFGSGTRLTVV.

The J gene is TRBJ1-2, the V gene TRBV29-1; 11 bases line up with TRBD1. Trimming at V came to 6 bases and at J to 2 bases, leaving 2 bases not matched to a gene. Germline CDR1 and CDR2: SQVTM and ANQGSEA. The CDR3 runs 13 residues. The CDR3 nucleotides read TGCAGCGTCGGACAGGGGGCCAACTATGGCTACACCTTC. This encodes CSVGQGANYGYTF.

The chain joins TRBV28 to TRBJ1-4; possible D gene TRBD1, 6 bases. The CDR3 spans 15 residues. V was shortened by 3 bases and J by 4 bases, with 12 bases between the two germline ends. The germline V gene encodes CDR1 MDHEN and CDR2 SYDVKM. The CDR3 nucleotides are TGTGCCAGCAGTTTGTTGAAGGACAGTAATGAAAAACTGTTTTTT. Its translation: CASSLLKDSNEKLFF.

This clone was seen once. The chain uses TRBV6-5 and TRBJ2-3; 14 bases map to TRBD2. V shed 10 bases and J 6 bases; nucleotides not matched to a gene: 9. CDR3 length: 15 residues. Germline V gene data show CDR1 as MNHEY and CDR2 as SVGAGI. This CDR3 reads CATRLAGGPADTQYF. CDR3 coding DNA: TGTGCCACCCGACTAGCGGGGGGGCCCGCGGATACGCAGTATTTT.

The chain links TRBV10-3 to TRBJ2-1, with TRBD2 matching 9 bases. Germline CDR1 ENHRY, CDR2 SYGVKD. This CDR3 has 16 amino acids. The junction had 10 bases not matched to a gene; V was cut back by 1 base and J by 9 bases. CDR3 sequence reads: CAISEWEAGGYSEQFF. Written as DNA, the CDR3 is TGTGCCATCAGTGAGTGGGAAGCGGGGGGCTATAGTGAGCAGTTCTTC.

The chain combines TRBV7-9 with TRBJ1-2, with D possibly TRBD1 on 6 matching bases. V dropped 4 bases and J dropped 7 bases, with 19 bases sitting between them. Looked up from germline, CDR1 is SEHNR and CDR2 is FQNEAQ (reference sequence). The CDR3 has 15 amino acids. The CDR3 nucleotides read TGTGCCAGCAGCTCGACCTGGGACATGCTCTCTGGCTACACCTTC. It specifies CASSSTWDMLSGYTF.

The rearrangement links TRBV3-1 (or the pseudogene TRBV3-2) to TRBJ1-5; D is undetermined. The V gene lost 1 base and the J gene lost 1 base, with 8 bases spanning the gap. Germline V gene data show CDR1 as LGHDT and CDR2 as YNNKEL (reference sequence). The CDR3 is made up of 15 amino acids. The CDR3 DNA is TGTGCCAGCAGCCAAGGTCCAGGCAGCAATCAGCCCCAGCATTTT. It specifies CASSQGPGSNQPQHF.

V usage is TRBV28 and J usage is TRBJ1-2, with D possibly being TRBD1 (5 bases). V lost 4 bases and J 4 bases, leaving 13 bases between the germline ends. The germline gives CDR1 MDHEN, CDR2 SYDVKM. The CDR3 is made up of 14 amino acids. The CDR3 loop is CASSSDTSLYGYTF. The CDR3 coding sequence is TGTGCCAGCAGTTCGGACACCTCGCTCTATGGCTACACCTTC.

This clone occurred once. DNA for the CDR3: TGTGCCAGCACCCAAATAGGGGACAGGATCAAAATGAGGGAGCAGTACTTC. This sequence encodes CASTQIGDRIKMREQYF. The V call is TRBV2, the J call TRBJ2-7, with TRBD1 identical over 8 bases. Germline V CDR1 and CDR2: SNHLY, FYNNEI. There are 17 residues in the CDR3. V shed 7 bases and J 7 bases; nucleotides not matched to a gene: 21.

The V call is TRBV28, the J call TRBJ1-2, with D possibly being TRBD1 (6 bases). Trimming removed 1 base at V and 4 bases at J, with 7 bases between. The germline gives CDR1 MDHEN, CDR2 SYDVKM. The CDR3 runs to 13 residues. The CDR3 DNA reads as TGTGCCAGCAGTTTATCAGGGGTCTATGGCTACACCTTC. This codes for CASSLSGVYGYTF.

This clone occurred once. This sequence joins TRBV7-9 and TRBJ2-3, with TRBD2 matching over 7 bases. The CDR3 is 15 amino acids. J lost 2 bases, V lost 7 bases, and 9 bases had no gene match. CDR1 and CDR2 from the germline V gene are SEHNR and FQNEAQ (reference sequence). CDR3 DNA: TGTGCCAGCACCAACGGAGCGGGGCTCACAGATACGCAGTATTTT. It encodes CASTNGAGLTDTQYF.

This clone appeared once. The chain joins TRBV5-5 to TRBJ2-7; perhaps TRBD2 as D (5 bases). The V gene lost 0 bases and the J gene lost 7 bases, with 11 bases spanning the gap. Germline V gene lookup returns CDR1 SGHKS and CDR2 YYEKEE (reference sequence). The CDR3 has 13 residues. Written as DNA, the CDR3 is TGTGCCAGCAGCTTGGGCCGTACGGGGGAGCAGTACTTC. Amino acids: CASSLGRTGEQYF.

The chain links TRBV7-2 to TRBJ1-3; D is uncertain. Trimming stripped 8 bases from V and 2 bases from J, with 10 bases between. The CDR3 is made up of 13 amino acids. Germline V gives CDR1 SGHTA, CDR2 FQGNSA. In nucleotides, the CDR3 is TGTGCCAGCCTCCCTAGGCCTGGAAACACCATATATTTT. Translated, it gives CASLPRPGNTIYF.

The chain couples TRBV6-5 to TRBJ1-5; 8 nucleotides agree with TRBD1. This CDR3 is built from 15 residues. Looked up from germline, CDR1 is MNHEY and CDR2 is SVGAGI. J was trimmed by 1 base and V by 6 bases; bases with no gene match: 5. CDR3 sequence reads: CASRPTGVSNQPQHF. The CDR3 DNA is TGTGCCAGCAGACCGACAGGGGTGAGCAATCAGCCCCAGCATTTT.

This chain links TRBV5-5 with TRBJ1-2, with TRBD1 as a possible D gene (5 bases). CDR3 length: 14 residues. The germline V gene has CDR1 SGHKS and CDR2 YYEKEE (reference sequence). With 2 bases removed from V and 4 bases from J, the gap between germline ends came to 12 bases. CDR3 sequence (DNA): TGTGCCAGCAGCTTAGGCGCAGGGATCTATGGCTACACCTTC. Translating gives CASSLGAGIYGYTF.

The V and J genes are TRBV7-3 and TRBJ2-5; D gene unclear. Germline values: CDR1 SGHTA, CDR2 FQGTGA. CDR3 length equals 17 residues. V was cut by 2 bases and J by 4 bases, with 20 bases left in between. The CDR3 spells CASSLGLGGPGRETQYF. In nucleotides, the CDR3 is TGTGCCAGCAGCTTAGGGTTAGGCGGTCCTGGAAGAGAGACCCAGTACTTC.

The chain has TRBV5-1 and TRBJ2-7; 8 nucleotides agree with TRBD1. CDR1 SGHRS and CDR2 YFSETQ come from the germline V gene. V shed 4 bases and J 0 bases; nucleotides not matched to a gene: 6. The CDR3 is made up of 15 amino acids. The chain's CDR3 is CASSTAGTGSYEQYF. CDR3 nucleotides: TGCGCCAGCAGCACGGCCGGGACAGGCTCCTACGAGCAGTACTTC.

By share, this clone counts as medium-sized. This chain joins TRBV19 and TRBJ2-5; 8 nucleotides align to TRBD2. The CDR3 contains 14 residues. From germline, CDR1 is LNHDA and CDR2 SQIVND (reference sequence). The V and J ends lost 3 bases and 4 bases, in that order; junction bases with no gene match: 4. The CDR3 here is CASSIGSGVETQYF. As DNA, the CDR3 is TGTGCCAGTAGTATCGGTAGCGGGGTAGAGACCCAGTACTTC.